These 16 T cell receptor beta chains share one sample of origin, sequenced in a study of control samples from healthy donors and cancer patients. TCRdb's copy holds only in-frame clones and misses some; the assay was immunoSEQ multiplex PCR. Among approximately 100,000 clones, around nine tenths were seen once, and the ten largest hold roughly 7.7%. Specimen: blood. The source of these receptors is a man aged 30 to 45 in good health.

The CDR3, as DNA: TGTGCCAGCAGTACTGGACACTACAGCGCAGATACGCAGTATTTT. Translation: CASSTGHYSADTQYF. The rearrangement uses TRBV28 and TRBJ2-3, with D perhaps TRBD1 (5 bases). This CDR3 spans 15 amino acids. V lost 5 bases to trimming and J lost 4 bases, with 16 bases between them. The germline V gene has CDR1 MDHEN and CDR2 SYDVKM.

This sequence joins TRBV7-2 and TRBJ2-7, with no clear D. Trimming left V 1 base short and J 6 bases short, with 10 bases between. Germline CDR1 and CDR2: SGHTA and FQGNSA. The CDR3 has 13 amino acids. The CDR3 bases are TGTGCCAGCAGCTTAGACGGAACCGCCGAGCAGTACGTC. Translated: CASSLDGTAEQYV.

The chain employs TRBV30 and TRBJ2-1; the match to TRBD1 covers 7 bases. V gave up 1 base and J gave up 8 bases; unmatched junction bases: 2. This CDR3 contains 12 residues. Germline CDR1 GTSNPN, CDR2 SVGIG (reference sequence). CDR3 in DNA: TGTGCCTGGAGTGACAGGGGCTATGAGCAGTTCTTC. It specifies CAWSDRGYEQFF.

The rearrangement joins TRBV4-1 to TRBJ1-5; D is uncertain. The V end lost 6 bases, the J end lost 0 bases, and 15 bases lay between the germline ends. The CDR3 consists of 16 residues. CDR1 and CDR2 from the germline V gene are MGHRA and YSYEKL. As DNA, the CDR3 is TGCGCCAGCAGTTTAGACACCCGCTATAGCAATCAGCCCCAGCATTTT. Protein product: CASSLDTRYSNQPQHF.

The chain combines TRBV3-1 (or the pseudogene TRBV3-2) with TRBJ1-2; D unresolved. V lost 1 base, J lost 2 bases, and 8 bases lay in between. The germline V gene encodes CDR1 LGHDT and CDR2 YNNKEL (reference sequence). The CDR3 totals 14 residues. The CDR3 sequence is CASSQGSRNYGYTF. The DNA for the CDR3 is TGTGCCAGCAGCCAAGGATCCCGAAACTATGGCTACACCTTC.

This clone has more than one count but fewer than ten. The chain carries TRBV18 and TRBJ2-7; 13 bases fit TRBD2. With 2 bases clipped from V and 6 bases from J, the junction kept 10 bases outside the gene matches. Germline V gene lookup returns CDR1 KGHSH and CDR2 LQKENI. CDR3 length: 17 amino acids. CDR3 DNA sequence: TGTGCCAGCTCACCAACCACTAGCGGGAGGGCCGTGAGCGAGCAGTACTTC. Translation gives CASSPTTSGRAVSEQYF.

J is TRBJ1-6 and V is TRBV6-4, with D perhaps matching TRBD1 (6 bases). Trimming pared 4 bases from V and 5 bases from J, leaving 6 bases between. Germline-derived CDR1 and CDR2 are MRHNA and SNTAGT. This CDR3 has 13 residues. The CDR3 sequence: CASSGTDNSPLHF. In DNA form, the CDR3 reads TGTGCCAGCAGTGGGACAGATAATTCACCCCTCCACTTT.

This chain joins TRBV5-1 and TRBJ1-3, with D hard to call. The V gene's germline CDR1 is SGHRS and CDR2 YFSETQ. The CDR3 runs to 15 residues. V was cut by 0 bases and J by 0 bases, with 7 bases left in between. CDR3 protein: CASSLDGNSGNTIYF. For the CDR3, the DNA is TGCGCCAGCAGCTTGGACGGGAACTCTGGAAACACCATATATTTT.

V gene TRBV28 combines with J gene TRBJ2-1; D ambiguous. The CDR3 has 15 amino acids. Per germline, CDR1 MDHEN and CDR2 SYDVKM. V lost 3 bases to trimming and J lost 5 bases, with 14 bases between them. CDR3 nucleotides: TGTGCCAGCAGTTTTCCCCAGCCCTCTAACAATGAGCAGTTCTTC. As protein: CASSFPQPSNNEQFF.

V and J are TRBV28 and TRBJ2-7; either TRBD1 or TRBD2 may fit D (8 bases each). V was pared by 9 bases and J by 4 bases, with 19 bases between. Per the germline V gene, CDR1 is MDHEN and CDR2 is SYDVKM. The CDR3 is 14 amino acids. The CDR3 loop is CASSRGREAYEQYF. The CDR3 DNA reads TGTGCCAGTTCCAGGGGGCGGGAGGCTTACGAGCAGTACTTC.

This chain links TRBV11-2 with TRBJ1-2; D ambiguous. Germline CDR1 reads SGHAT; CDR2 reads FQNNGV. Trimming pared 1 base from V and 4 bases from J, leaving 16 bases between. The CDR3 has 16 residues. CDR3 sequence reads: CASSLVSQAAIYGYTF. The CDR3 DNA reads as TGTGCCAGCAGCTTAGTGAGTCAGGCAGCAATCTATGGCTACACCTTC.

The CDR3 region is CASSLGPVETQYF. The CDR3 bases are TGCGCCAGCAGCTTGGGCCCGGTGGAGACCCAGTACTTC. This chain links TRBV5-1 with TRBJ2-5, with unresolved D. Deletions cut 0 bases from V and 5 bases from J, with 8 bases between. Looked up from germline, CDR1 is SGHRS and CDR2 is YFSETQ. The CDR3 is 13 residues long. Together with reference TRBV5-1 and TRBJ2-5, the CDR3 gives the full variable domain: KAGVTQTPRYLIKTRGQQVTLSCSPISGHRSVSWYQQTPGQGLQFLFEYFSETQRNKGNFPGRFSGRQFSNSRSEMNVSTLELGDSALYLCASSLGPVETQYFGPGTRLLVL.

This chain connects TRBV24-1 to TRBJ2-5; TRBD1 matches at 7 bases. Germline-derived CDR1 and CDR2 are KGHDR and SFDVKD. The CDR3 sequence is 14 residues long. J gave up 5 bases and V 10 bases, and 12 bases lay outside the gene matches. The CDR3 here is CATATGAGGETQYF. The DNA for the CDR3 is TGTGCCACGGCCACAGGGGCTGGCGGGGAGACCCAGTACTTC.

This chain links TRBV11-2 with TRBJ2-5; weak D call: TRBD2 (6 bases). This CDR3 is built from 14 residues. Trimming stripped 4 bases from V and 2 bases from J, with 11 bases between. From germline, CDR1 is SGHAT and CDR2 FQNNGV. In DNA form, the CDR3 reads TGTGCCAGCAGCTCAGGGAGGATTCAAGAGACCCAGTACTTC. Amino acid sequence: CASSSGRIQETQYF.

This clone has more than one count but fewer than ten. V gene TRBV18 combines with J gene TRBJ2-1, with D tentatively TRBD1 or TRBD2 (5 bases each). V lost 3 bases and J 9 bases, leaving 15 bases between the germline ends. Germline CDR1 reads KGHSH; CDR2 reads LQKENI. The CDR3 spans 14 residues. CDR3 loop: CASSPGPQGSEQFF. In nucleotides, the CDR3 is TGTGCCAGCTCACCGGGACCTCAAGGTAGTGAGCAGTTCTTC.

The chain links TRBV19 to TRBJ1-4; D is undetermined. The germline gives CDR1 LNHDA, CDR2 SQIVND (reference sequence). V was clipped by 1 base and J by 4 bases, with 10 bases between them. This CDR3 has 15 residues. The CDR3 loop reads CASSIVGRLNEKLFF. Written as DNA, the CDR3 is TGTGCCAGTAGTATAGTCGGGCGGCTTAATGAAAAACTGTTTTTT.